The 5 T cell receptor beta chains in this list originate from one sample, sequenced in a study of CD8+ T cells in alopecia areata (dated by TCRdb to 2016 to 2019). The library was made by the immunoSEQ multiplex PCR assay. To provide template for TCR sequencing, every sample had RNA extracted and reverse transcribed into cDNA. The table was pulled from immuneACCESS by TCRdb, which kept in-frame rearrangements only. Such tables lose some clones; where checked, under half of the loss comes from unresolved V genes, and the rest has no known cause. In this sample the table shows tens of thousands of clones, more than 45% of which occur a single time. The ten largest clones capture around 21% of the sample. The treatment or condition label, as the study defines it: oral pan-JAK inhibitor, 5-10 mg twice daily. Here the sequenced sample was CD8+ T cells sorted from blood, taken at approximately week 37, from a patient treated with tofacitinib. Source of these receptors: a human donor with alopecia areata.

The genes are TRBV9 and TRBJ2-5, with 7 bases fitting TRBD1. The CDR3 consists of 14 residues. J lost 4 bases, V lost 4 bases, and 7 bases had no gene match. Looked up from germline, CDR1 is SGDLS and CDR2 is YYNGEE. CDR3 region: CASSNRGLGETQYF. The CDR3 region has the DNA TGTGCCAGCAGCAACAGGGGTCTCGGAGAGACCCAGTACTTC. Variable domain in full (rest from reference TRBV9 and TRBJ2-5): DSGVTQTPKHLITATGQRVTLRCSPRSGDLSVYWYQQSLDQGLQFLIQYYNGEERAKGNILERFSAQQFPDLHSELNLSSLELGDSALYFCASSNRGLGETQYFGPGTRLLVL.

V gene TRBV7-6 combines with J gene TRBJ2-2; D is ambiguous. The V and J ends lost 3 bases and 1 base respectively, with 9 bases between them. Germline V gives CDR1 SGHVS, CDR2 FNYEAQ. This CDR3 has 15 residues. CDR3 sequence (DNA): TGTGCCAGCAGCTTGGTCGAGCGGAACACCGGGGAGCTGTTTTTT. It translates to CASSLVERNTGELFF.

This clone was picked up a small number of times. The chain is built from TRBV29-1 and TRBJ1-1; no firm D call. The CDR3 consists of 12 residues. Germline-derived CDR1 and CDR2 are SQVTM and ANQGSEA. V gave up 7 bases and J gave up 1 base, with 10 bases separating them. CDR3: CSGGAGNTEAFF. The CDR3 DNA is TGCAGCGGGGGAGCCGGGAACACTGAAGCTTTCTTT.

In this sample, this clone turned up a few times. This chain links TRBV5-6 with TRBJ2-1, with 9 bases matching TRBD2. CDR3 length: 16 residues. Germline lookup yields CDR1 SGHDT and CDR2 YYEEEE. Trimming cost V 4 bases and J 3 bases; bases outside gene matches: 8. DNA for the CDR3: TGTGCCAGCAGCCCTAGCGGGAATCGGGGCTACAATGAGCAGTTCTTC. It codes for CASSPSGNRGYNEQFF.

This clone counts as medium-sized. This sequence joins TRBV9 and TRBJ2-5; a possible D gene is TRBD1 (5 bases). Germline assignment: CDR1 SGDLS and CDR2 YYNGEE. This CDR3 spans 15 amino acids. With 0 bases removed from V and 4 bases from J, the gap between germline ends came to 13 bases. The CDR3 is CASSVGGAGPETQYF. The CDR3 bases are TGTGCCAGCAGCGTAGGTGGGGCAGGCCCAGAGACCCAGTACTTC.